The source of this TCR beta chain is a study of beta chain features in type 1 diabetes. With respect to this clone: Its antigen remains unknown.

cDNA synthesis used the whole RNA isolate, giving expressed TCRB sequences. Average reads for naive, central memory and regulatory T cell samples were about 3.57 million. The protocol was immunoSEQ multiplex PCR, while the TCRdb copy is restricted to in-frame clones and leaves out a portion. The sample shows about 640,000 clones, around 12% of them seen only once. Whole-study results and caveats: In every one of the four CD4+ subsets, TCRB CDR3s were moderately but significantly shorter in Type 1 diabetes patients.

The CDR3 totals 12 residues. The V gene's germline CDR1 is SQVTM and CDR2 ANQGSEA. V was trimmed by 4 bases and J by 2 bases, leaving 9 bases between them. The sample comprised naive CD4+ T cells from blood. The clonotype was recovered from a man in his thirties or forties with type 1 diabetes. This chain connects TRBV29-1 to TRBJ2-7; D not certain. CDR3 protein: CSVVVKTYEQYF. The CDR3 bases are TGCAGCGTTGTGGTTAAGACCTACGAGCAGTACTTC.